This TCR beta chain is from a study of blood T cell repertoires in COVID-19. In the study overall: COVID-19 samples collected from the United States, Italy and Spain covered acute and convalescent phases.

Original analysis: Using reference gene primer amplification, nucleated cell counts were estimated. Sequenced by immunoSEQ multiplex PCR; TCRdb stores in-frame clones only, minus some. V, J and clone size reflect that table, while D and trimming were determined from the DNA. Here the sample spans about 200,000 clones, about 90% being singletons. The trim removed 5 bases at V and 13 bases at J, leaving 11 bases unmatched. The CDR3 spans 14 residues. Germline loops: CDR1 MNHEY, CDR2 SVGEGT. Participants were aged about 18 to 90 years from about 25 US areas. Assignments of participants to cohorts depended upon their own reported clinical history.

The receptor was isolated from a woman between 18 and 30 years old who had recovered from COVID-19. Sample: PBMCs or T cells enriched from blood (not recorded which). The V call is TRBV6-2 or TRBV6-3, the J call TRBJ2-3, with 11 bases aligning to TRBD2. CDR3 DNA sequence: TGTGCCAGCAGTATTACTAGCGGGGGTAACCTGAAGTATTTT. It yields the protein CASSITSGGNLKYF.